Below, 20 T cell receptor beta chains from the same sample are listed, as sequenced in a study of T cells in women clearing cervical HPV infection. TCRdb's table, derived via immunoSEQ multiplex PCR, lists solely in-frame clones and lacks some. The table lists about 46,000 clones. Source material: blood buffy coat. These receptors were obtained from a woman aged 18 to 75 with a cervical HPV16 infection that either progressed to CIN3+ or cleared (not recorded which).

Of note for this clone: The read halts 3 residues ahead of the CDR3 end, with the missing end drawn from the germline J gene. The chain recombines TRBV18 with TRBJ2-5, with TRBD2 as a possible D gene (5 bases). The V end was cut by 2 bases, the J end by 7 bases, with 11 bases between. CDR3 length equals 13 residues. The germline gives CDR1 KGHSH, CDR2 LQKENI. CDR3 loop: CASSPSSEGTQYF. The DNA read from the CDR3 is TGTGCCAGCTCACCATCGAGTGAGGGGACC.

A remark on this clone: The read ends 3 residues early relative to the CDR3; the germline J gene fills the gap. The gene calls are TRBV19 and TRBJ1-2, with 10 bases identical to TRBD1. The V gene end was trimmed by 4 bases and the J gene end by 3 bases; junction bases not matched to a gene: 8. There are 16 residues in the CDR3. The germline CDR1 and CDR2 sequences are LNHDA and SQIVND (reference sequence). The CDR3 DNA, read in part, is TGTGCCAGTAGTAATTTACCGGGACAGGGGTACTATGGC. Translating gives CASSNLPGQGYYG. The CDR3 in its entirety is CASSNLPGQGYYGYTF.

The CDR3 spells CASSKGARTDTQYF. The part of the CDR3 DNA that was read is TGTGCCAGTAGTAAGGGTGCGAGAACAGATACG. V and J are TRBV19 and TRBJ2-3; no firm D call. From the germline J gene comes the end of the CDR3, since the read stops 3 residues before it. Between the trimmed V and J ends, which lost 4 bases and 3 bases, there was a span of 11 bases. Germline V CDR1 and CDR2: LNHDA, SQIVND (reference sequence). The CDR3 length is 14 residues.

Of note for this clone: Read coverage stops 3 residues before the CDR3 terminus; the germline J gene supplies the remainder. This chain joins TRBV2 and TRBJ1-6; no firm D call. The V gene lost 3 bases and the J gene lost 6 bases, with 12 bases spanning the gap. The CDR3 consists of 15 residues. The germline V gene encodes CDR1 SNHLY and CDR2 FYNNEI. The CDR3 region is CASSDRGSGNSPLHF. The CDR3 DNA, read in part, is TGTGCCAGCAGTGATCGAGGCAGCGGTAATTCACCC.

Concerning this clone itself: The CDR3 extends 3 residues past the end of the read, so its final part is completed from the germline J gene. V gene TRBV30 combines with J gene TRBJ2-3; D gene uncertain. CDR1 and CDR2 (germline): GTSNPN, SVGIG (reference sequence). The CDR3 covers 10 residues. Incomplete CDR3 DNA: TGTGCCTGGACGGGTGAGACG. Translation gives CAWTGET. In full, the CDR3 reads CAWTGETQYF.

Worth noting for this clone: Mismatch with germline at one junction end may stem from a read error. From the germline J gene comes the end of the CDR3, since the read stops 3 residues before it. The V gene is TRBV6-1, the J gene TRBJ1-1; D is possibly TRBD1 (5 bases). Germline V gene lookup returns CDR1 MNHNS and CDR2 SASEGT. CDR3 length: 14 amino acids. CDR3 DNA (partial): TGTGCCAACAGTGGGGGGGAGGAGAACACTGAA. This encodes CANSGGEENTE. In full, the CDR3 reads CANSGGEENTEAFF.

Remarks on this clone: The read terminates 3 residues ahead of where the CDR3 ends, so the germline J gene completes it. V gene TRBV6-2 or TRBV6-3 combines with J gene TRBJ2-3, with 12 positions matching TRBD2. The CDR3 totals 16 residues. The germline V gene has CDR1 MNHEY and CDR2 SVGEGT. Trimming removed 6 bases from V and 2 bases from J; junction bases left unmatched: 6. The sequenced CDR3 bases are TGTGCCAGCAGGGGAGGACTAGCGGGACTCACAGATACG. Protein product: CASRGGLAGLTDT. The full CDR3 reads CASRGGLAGLTDTQYF.

Comment on this clone: The junction and the germline gene differ at one end; a read error may be behind it. The read halts 3 residues ahead of the CDR3 end, with the missing end drawn from the germline J gene. V gene TRBV7-9 combines with J gene TRBJ1-4; tentatively, D is TRBD1 (6 bases). Looked up from germline, CDR1 is SEHNR and CDR2 is FQNEAQ (reference sequence). This CDR3 is 14 amino acids long. The CDR3 bases that were read are TGTGCCGGCAGCTTAAGGGGGAATAATGAAAAA. It encodes CAGSLRGNNEK. The whole CDR3 reads CAGSLRGNNEKLFF. The whole variable domain, remainder taken from reference TRBV7-9 and TRBJ1-4, is DTGVSQNPRHKITKRGQNVTFRCDPISEHNRLYWYRQTLGQGPEFLTYFQNEAQLEKSRLLSDRFSAERPKGSFSTLEIQRTEQGDSAMYLCAGSLRGNNEKLFFGSGTQLSVL.

In the case of this clone: Read sequence stops 3 residues before the CDR3 end, and the germline J gene provides the missing end. The rearrangement links TRBV7-3 to TRBJ2-1, with D possibly matching TRBD1 (5 bases). The CDR3 is 13 amino acids. The V end lost 3 bases, the J end lost 8 bases, and 11 bases lay between the germline ends. Germline CDR1 SGHTA, CDR2 FQGTGA. The CDR3: CASSFGRVDEQFF. The sequenced CDR3 bases are TGTGCCAGCAGCTTTGGCAGGGTGGATGAG. Looking up the rest from reference TRBV7-3 and TRBJ2-1 gives the full variable domain: GAGVSQTPSNKVTEKGKYVELRCDPISGHTALYWYRQSLGQGPEFLIYFQGTGAADDSGLPNDRFFAVRPEGSVSTLKIQRTERGDSAVYLCASSFGRVDEQFFGPGTRLTVL.

A remark on this clone: The CDR3 end falls 3 residues outside the read, so it is completed with the germline J gene. This sequence joins TRBV19 and TRBJ1-5; possible D gene TRBD1, 5 bases. Germline V gene lookup returns CDR1 LNHDA and CDR2 SQIVND (reference sequence). This CDR3 spans 15 amino acids. V gave up 10 bases and J gave up 4 bases, with 20 bases separating them. The sequenced part of the CDR3 DNA is TGTGCCACCAGGGCGGTCGACGAATTTAATCAGCCC. It yields the protein CATRAVDEFNQP. The entire CDR3 is CATRAVDEFNQPQHF.

Concerning this clone itself: The missing CDR3 end, 3 residues past where the read stops, is filled in from the germline J gene. The chain couples TRBV18 to TRBJ2-7; the D gene is possibly TRBD2 (6 bases). Germline V lookup: CDR1 KGHSH, CDR2 LQKENI. The V end lost 3 bases, the J end lost 0 bases, and 12 bases lay between the germline ends. The CDR3 sequence is 15 residues long. CDR3 bases read: TGTGCCAGCTCACCCGGAGGCGGGGTCTCCTACGAG. Its translation is CASSPGGGVSYE. The whole CDR3 sequence is CASSPGGGVSYEQYF.

Concerning this clone: The observed sequence ends 3 residues before the CDR3 terminus, with the missing tail filled in from the germline J gene. The chain uses TRBV20-1 and TRBJ2-3, with D tentatively TRBD1 or TRBD2 (5 bases each). CDR3 length: 16 residues. V was cut by 6 bases and J by 6 bases, with 25 bases left in between. The germline gives CDR1 DFQATT, CDR2 SNEGSKA (reference sequence). The CDR3 bases that were read are TGCAGTGCAAGCCATGGGGCCTCGGGATCGGTCGATACG. Residues: CSASHGASGSVDT. The CDR3 in its entirety is CSASHGASGSVDTQYF.

The DNA read from the CDR3 is TGTGCCAGCAGCCAAGAAGGGGGCGAA. Translated: CASSQEGGE. In full, the CDR3 is CASSQEGGEAFF. The chain has TRBV14 and TRBJ1-1, with 7 bases fitting TRBD1. The CDR3 extends 3 residues past the end of the read, so its final part is completed from the germline J gene. The germline V gene encodes CDR1 SGHDN and CDR2 FVKESK. The CDR3 contains 12 residues.

As to this clone: Sequencing ends 3 residues short of the CDR3 end; the germline J gene provides the rest. This sequence joins TRBV6-2 or TRBV6-3 and TRBJ1-2; possible D gene TRBD1, 6 bases. The length of the CDR3 is 14 residues. Germline V lookup: CDR1 MNHEY, CDR2 SVGEGT. CDR3 sequence: CASSPAGGGGGYTF. CDR3 DNA, as far as it was read: TGTGCCAGCAGTCCCGCCGGGGGGGGCGGAGGC.

About this clone: The junction differs from germline at one of its ends, possibly a read error. The CDR3 end falls 3 residues outside the read, so it is completed with the germline J gene. The rearrangement joins TRBV7-7 to TRBJ2-5; TRBD2 aligns across 10 bases. There are 15 residues in the CDR3. The germline V gene encodes CDR1 SSHAT and CDR2 FNYEAQ (reference sequence). Partial CDR3 DNA: TGTGCTAGCAGTCGTCGACTAGCGGGCCAAGAGACC. Translated: CASSRRLAGQET. The whole CDR3 sequence is CASSRRLAGQETQYF. The complete variable domain, with remaining parts taken from reference TRBV7-7 and TRBJ2-5, reads GAGVSQSPRYKVTKRGQDVTLRCDPISSHATLYWYQQALGQGPEFLTYFNYEAQPDKSGLPSDRFSAERPEGSISTLTIQRTEQRDSAMYRCASSRRLAGQETQYFGPGTRLLVL.

With regard to this clone: The CDR3 end is not reached by the read, which stops 3 residues before it; the germline J gene fills it in. This rearrangement joins TRBV20-1 to TRBJ2-3; D remains ambiguous. The germline V and J ends were trimmed by 3 bases and 5 bases, with 3 bases remaining between them. The CDR3 spans 10 residues. Per germline, CDR1 DFQATT and CDR2 SNEGSKA (reference sequence). The CDR3 bases that were read are TGCAGTGCTAGCGTAGATACG. Its protein is CSASVDT. The whole CDR3 protein reads CSASVDTQYF.

As for this clone: The read is 3 residues too short to cover the CDR3 end, so that end is filled in from the germline J gene. This chain connects TRBV30 to TRBJ2-1; D may be TRBD2 (5 bases). The V end was cut by 0 bases, the J end by 4 bases, with 10 bases between. From germline, CDR1 is GTSNPN and CDR2 SVGIG (reference sequence). The length of the CDR3 is 14 residues. The CDR3 loop is CAWSVRGPYNEQFF. The covered CDR3 bases are TGTGCCTGGAGTGTACGGGGTCCTTACAATGAG.

As for this clone: Read sequence stops 3 residues before the CDR3 end, and the germline J gene provides the missing end. V and J are TRBV20-1 and TRBJ2-7; TRBD2 is a possible D gene (6 bases). The germline gives CDR1 DFQATT, CDR2 SNEGSKA (reference sequence). V lost 1 base, J lost 1 base, and 14 bases lay in between. This CDR3 is 15 amino acids long. The sequenced part of the CDR3 DNA is TGCAGTGCTAGAGTCCCAGCGGGCACTTCCTACGAG. Its translation is CSARVPAGTSYE. The whole CDR3 sequence is CSARVPAGTSYEQYF.

The DNA read from the CDR3 is TGTGCCAGTGACTCCGAC. Its protein product is CASDSD. The CDR3, in full, reads CASDSDAFF. The V gene is TRBV19, the J gene TRBJ1-1; D unclear. Coverage ceases 3 residues before the CDR3 finishes, and the germline J gene fills in the end. Germline V gene sequence: CDR1 LNHDA, CDR2 SQIVND (reference sequence). CDR3 length equals 9 residues.

Notes on this clone: The read ends 3 residues early relative to the CDR3; the germline J gene fills the gap. The chain links TRBV11-3 to TRBJ1-6, with 7 bases that match TRBD1. The CDR3 loop spans 14 amino acids. CDR1 and CDR2 from the germline V gene are SGHNT and YENEEA. With V trimmed by 4 bases and J by 7 bases, 4 bases remained unmatched. The CDR3 sequence is CASSSGTENSPLHF. The sequenced part of the CDR3 DNA is TGTGCCAGCAGCTCCGGGACAGAAAATTCACCC.